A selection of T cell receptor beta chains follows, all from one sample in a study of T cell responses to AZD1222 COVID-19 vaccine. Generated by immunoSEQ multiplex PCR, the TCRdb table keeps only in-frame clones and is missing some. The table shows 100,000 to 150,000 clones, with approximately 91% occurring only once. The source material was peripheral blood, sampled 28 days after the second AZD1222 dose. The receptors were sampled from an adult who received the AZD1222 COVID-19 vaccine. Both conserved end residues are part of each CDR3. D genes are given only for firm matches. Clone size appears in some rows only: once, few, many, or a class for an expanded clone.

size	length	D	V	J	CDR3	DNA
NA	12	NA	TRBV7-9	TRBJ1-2	CASSLLSNGYTF	TGTGCCAGCAGCTTACTCTCCAATGGCTACACCTTC
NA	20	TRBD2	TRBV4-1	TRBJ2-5	CASSHPTGLAGGPGKETQYF	TGCGCCAGCAGCCACCCTACTGGACTAGCGGGGGGCCCCGGAAAAGAGACCCAGTACTTC
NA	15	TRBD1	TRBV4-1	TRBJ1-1	CASSLGQGTRPEAFF	TGCGCCAGCAGCTTAGGACAGGGGACTCGTCCTGAAGCTTTCTTT
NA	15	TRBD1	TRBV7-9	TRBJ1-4	CASSLAGTGREKLFF	TGTGCCAGCAGCTTAGCGGGGACAGGGAGGGAAAAACTGTTTTTT
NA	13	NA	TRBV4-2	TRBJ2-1	CASSQFEGLEQFF	TGTGCCAGCAGCCAATTTGAGGGACTTGAGCAGTTCTTC
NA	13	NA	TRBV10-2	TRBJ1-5	CASRRGSNQPQHF	TGCGCCAGCAGGCGAGGTAGCAATCAGCCCCAGCATTTT
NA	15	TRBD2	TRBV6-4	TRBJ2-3	CASSDSFSGGMAQYF	TGTGCCAGCAGTGACTCATTCTCGGGGGGTATGGCGCAGTATTTT
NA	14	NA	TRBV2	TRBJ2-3	CASSGGGSSDTQYF	TGTGCCAGCAGTGGAGGGGGTAGTTCAGATACGCAGTATTTT
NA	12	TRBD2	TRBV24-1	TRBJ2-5	CATSAGGETQYF	TGTGCCACCAGTGCGGGGGGAGAGACCCAGTACTTC
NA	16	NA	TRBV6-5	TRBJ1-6	CASSSDRVNYNSPLHF	TGTGCCAGCAGTTCGGACAGAGTCAACTATAATTCACCCCTCCACTTT
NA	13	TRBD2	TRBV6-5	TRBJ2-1	CASSYWRGDEQFF	TGTGCCAGCAGTTACTGGCGGGGGGATGAGCAGTTCTTC
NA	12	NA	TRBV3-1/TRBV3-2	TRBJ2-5	CASSREWETQYF	TGTGCCAGCAGCCGGGAATGGGAGACCCAGTACTTC
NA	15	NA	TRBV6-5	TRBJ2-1	CASSKDSSFYNEQFF	TGTGCCAGCAGTAAGGACAGCTCCTTCTACAATGAGCAGTTCTTC
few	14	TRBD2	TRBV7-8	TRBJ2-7	CASSQTSGATKQYF	TGTGCCAGCAGCCAGACTAGCGGGGCTACGAAGCAGTACTTC
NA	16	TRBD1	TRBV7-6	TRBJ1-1	CASSNDPGQKNTEAFF	TGTGCCAGCAGTAACGACCCGGGACAGAAGAACACTGAAGCTTTCTTT
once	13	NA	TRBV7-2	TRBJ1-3	CASSSDRVNTIYF	TGTGCCAGCAGCTCGGACCGAGTTAACACCATATATTTT
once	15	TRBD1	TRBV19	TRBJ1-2	CASRPDREAFVGYTF	TGTGCCAGTAGGCCGGACAGGGAGGCCTTTGTTGGCTACACCTTC
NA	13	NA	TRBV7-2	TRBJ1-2	CASSPGDSYGYTF	TGTGCCAGCAGTCCAGGGGATAGCTATGGCTACACCTTC